This T cell receptor beta chain emerged from a study of CD8 T cells in ankylosing spondylitis (dated by TCRdb to 2016 to 2017). About the study as a whole: To find TCR variants linked to disease, the study profiled T cell receptor beta repertoires in ankylosing spondylitis patients and healthy donors. The whole study cohort included 108 healthy donors and 25 ankylosing spondylitis patients. Samples of peripheral blood were taken, and for ankylosing spondylitis patients, synovial fluid was collected as well. Paper-wide results and their limitations: Blood from ankylosing spondylitis patients appeared to be characterized by a TCR beta motif composed of under ten highly homologous amino acid variants. The disease-linked clones had a CD8+ phenotype and were found at relatively low frequencies in peripheral blood. Some motif variants were previously reported in synovial fluid and blood of reactive arthritis patients, suggesting common disease-initiation mechanisms. Significant enrichment of the disease-linked clones was reported in matched synovial fluid samples from ankylosing spondylitis patients.

The sequencer was an Illumina HiSeq 2500. Quantitative 5'-RACE with molecular barcodes was the method used to prepare the TCR beta libraries. The authors processed their data as follows. To identify disease-linked TCR variants, a new computational method was used, one built on a probabilistic model of VDJ rearrangement. TCRdb reprocessed the public reads (quality trimming at Q25 with fastp, clone calling with MiXCR) and kept in-frame beta chains. CDR3 protein sequences are deduplicated, and each keeps its most common genes and DNA. These V and J calls derive from TCRdb rather than the authors' analysis. The sample table records about 130,000 distinct CDR3 sequences; about 7% of these occur just once. Clones ranked in the top ten supply around 11% of the sample. V ends up 5 bases short and J 2 bases short, with an unmatched junction base count of 7. From its cysteine to its phenylalanine, the CDR3 spans 14 amino acids. Kept here is only the CDR3 DNA, which spans 42 bases and is read in frame from base 1. The germline V gene (reference sequence) yields DFQATT for CDR1 and SNEGSKA for CDR2.

This clonotype was counted at least ten times. The antigen it binds to is not known. Per-base quality was not reported, and no clone a single base away is much larger than it. Material for sequencing was blood, either unsorted or a sorted T cell fraction (not recorded which). In this chain, TRBV20-1 is recombined with TRBJ1-1, with 8 bases in between that match TRBD1. This TCR was recovered from a female donor with ankylosing spondylitis or in good health (not recorded which). This receptor carries the CDR3 CSASRQGLNTEAFF. The DNA is as follows: TGCAGTGCTTCCAGACAGGGGCTCAACACTGAAGCTTTCTTT.